These 29 T cell receptor beta chains were sequenced from one sample in a study of T cells after yellow fever vaccination. MiXCR, applied by TCRdb to the 5' RACE reads, yields one record per CDR3 protein. Of around 300,000 distinct CDR3 sequences listed, 10% to 15% are singletons. This sample comprised CD4+ T cells sorted from PBMCs, obtained 45 days after the yellow fever booster vaccination. These receptors were collected from a man aged 25 to 40 who received the YFV17D yellow fever vaccine.

This clonotype was observed a few times. V gene TRBV7-8 combines with J gene TRBJ2-7; 11 bases fit TRBD1. Germline trimming cut 4 bases from V and 3 bases from J; bases unmatched to any gene: 5. Germline V gene data show CDR1 as SGHVS and CDR2 as FQNEAQ. CDR3 length: 15 residues. Here the CDR3 reads CASSSFGTGGYEQYF. CDR3 sequence (DNA): TGTGCCAGCAGCTCATTCGGGACAGGGGGCTACGAGCAGTACTTC. The full variable domain, in which reference TRBV7-8 and TRBJ2-7 provide the parts outside the CDR3, is GAGVSQSPRYKVAKRGQDVALRCDPISGHVSLFWYQQALGQGPEFLTYFQNEAQLDKSGLPSDRFFAERPEGSVSTLKIQRTQQEDSAVYLCASSSFGTGGYEQYFGPGTRLTVT.

This clonotype was counted between two and nine times. This rearrangement joins TRBV7-7 to TRBJ2-5, with D possibly TRBD1 on 7 matching bases. Germline V CDR1 and CDR2: SSHAT, FNYEAQ (reference sequence). This CDR3 spans 13 amino acids. CDR3 DNA: TGTGCTACCTCGTCAGGGGGGCGAGAGACCCAGTACTTC. Translating gives CATSSGGRETQYF.

The rearrangement joins TRBV7-9 to TRBJ2-3; 9 nucleotides line up with TRBD2. With 1 base clipped from V and 4 bases from J, the junction kept 3 bases outside the gene matches. CDR1 and CDR2 from the germline V gene are SEHNR and FQNEAQ (reference sequence). The CDR3 has 15 amino acids. CDR3 nucleotide sequence: TGTGCCAGCAGCTTAGTTAGCGGGAGCTCAGATACGCAGTATTTT. Translated, it gives CASSLVSGSSDTQYF. Together with reference TRBV7-9 and TRBJ2-3, the CDR3 gives the full variable domain: DTGVSQNPRHKITKRGQNVTFRCDPISEHNRLYWYRQTLGQGPEFLTYFQNEAQLEKSRLLSDRFSAERPKGSFSTLEIQRTEQGDSAMYLCASSLVSGSSDTQYFGPGTRLTVL.

This chain connects TRBV6-2 or TRBV6-3 to TRBJ1-5; a weak D match, TRBD1 (6 bases). V dropped 10 bases and J dropped 7 bases, with 17 bases sitting between them. Germline CDR1 is MNHEY and CDR2 is SVGEGT. The CDR3 has 13 residues. This CDR3 reads CATIQGFGQPQHF. CDR3 nucleotide sequence: TGTGCCACTATCCAGGGGTTCGGGCAGCCCCAGCATTTT.

J is TRBJ2-1 and V is TRBV12-3 or TRBV12-4; D call uncertain. CDR3 length: 16 amino acids. The germline V and J ends were trimmed by 3 bases and 5 bases, with 17 bases remaining between them. Here the CDR3 reads CASSFYSVGGNNEQFF. In DNA form, the CDR3 reads TGTGCCAGCAGTTTTTATTCGGTAGGCGGCAACAATGAGCAGTTCTTC.

The CDR3 sequence is CASSGSRSGELFF. In nucleotides, the CDR3 is TGTGCCAGCAGCGGTAGCCGCTCCGGGGAGCTGTTTTTT. V usage is TRBV12-3 or TRBV12-4 and J usage is TRBJ2-2, with D hard to call. This CDR3 contains 13 residues. Between the trimmed V and J ends, which lost 6 bases and 6 bases, there was a span of 11 bases.

The chain employs TRBV20-1 and TRBJ2-7, with D unresolved. Germline-derived CDR1 and CDR2 are DFQATT and SNEGSKA (reference sequence). This CDR3 spans 12 amino acids. V was trimmed by 1 base and J by 7 bases, leaving 11 bases between them. In DNA form, the CDR3 reads TGCAGTGCTAGAGGTCTGCGTGGTGAGCAGTACTTC. Amino acids: CSARGLRGEQYF.

This clonotype was counted a few times. This chain joins TRBV27 and TRBJ2-7; perhaps TRBD2 as D (6 bases). V shed 6 bases and J shed 3 bases, with 12 bases lying between them. The CDR3 consists of 13 residues. CDR1 and CDR2 from the germline V gene are MNHEY and SMNVEV (reference sequence). CDR3 sequence: CASSSWRGYEQYF. The CDR3, as DNA: TGTGCCAGCAGCTCCTGGAGGGGCTACGAGCAGTACTTC.

This sequence joins TRBV4-2 and TRBJ2-3; no clear D gene. The V end was cut by 6 bases, the J end by 4 bases, with 11 bases between. The CDR3 extends over 13 amino acids. Looked up from germline, CDR1 is LGHNA and CDR2 is YNFKEQ. CDR3 residues: CASSRVGADTQYF. The CDR3 DNA sequence: TGTGCCAGCAGTCGAGTGGGCGCAGATACGCAGTATTTT.

V is TRBV6-2 or TRBV6-3 and J is TRBJ2-5; 7 nucleotides align to TRBD1. The V segment lost 5 bases and the J segment 2 bases; nucleotides outside the gene matches: 14. Per germline, CDR1 MNHEY and CDR2 SVGEGT. This CDR3 contains 17 residues. In nucleotides, the CDR3 is TGTGCCAGCAGTCCGCCAGCCGGGGACAGATTACAAGAGACCCAGTACTTC. It codes for CASSPPAGDRLQETQYF.

This clonotype was seen a handful of times. The chain is built from TRBV6-1 and TRBJ2-5; TRBD1 matches 8 bases. The CDR3 has 15 residues. The germline CDR1 and CDR2 sequences are MNHNS and SASEGT. V gave up 6 bases and J gave up 4 bases; unmatched junction bases: 10. The CDR3 DNA reads TGTGCCAGCAGCCGCGCGAGGACAGGGTCAGAGACCCAGTACTTC. This codes for CASSRARTGSETQYF.

The chain is built from TRBV25-1 and TRBJ1-4; TRBD1 matches 7 bases. V was clipped by 5 bases and J by 8 bases; unmatched bases: 11. The CDR3 is made up of 15 amino acids. In germline, CDR1 is MGHDK, CDR2 SYGVNS. Here the CDR3 DNA reads TGTGCCAGCAGTTCACACAGGGGAGGATGGGAAAAACTGTTTTTT. Its protein product is CASSSHRGGWEKLFF.

CDR3 loop: CASSSPTPGRREQFF. As DNA, the CDR3 is TGTGCCAGCAGCTCCCCCACCCCGGGACGACGTGAGCAGTTCTTC. This rearrangement joins TRBV7-2 to TRBJ2-1; the D call may be TRBD1 or TRBD2 (5 bases each). Germline loops: CDR1 SGHTA, CDR2 FQGNSA. Trimming pared 4 bases from V and 9 bases from J, leaving 19 bases between. This CDR3 is 15 amino acids long. Looking up the rest from reference TRBV7-2 and TRBJ2-1 gives the full variable domain: GAGVSQSPSNKVTEKGKDVELRCDPISGHTALYWYRQSLGQGLEFLIYFQGNSAPDKSGLPSDRFSAERTGGSVSTLTIQRTQQEDSAVYLCASSSPTPGRREQFFGPGTRLTVL.

This clonotype was seen many times. V and J are TRBV2 and TRBJ2-1; no definite D call. This CDR3 spans 14 amino acids. V was cut by 4 bases and J by 2 bases, with 9 bases left in between. In germline, CDR1 is SNHLY, CDR2 FYNNEI. DNA of the CDR3: TGTGCCAGCAGTGTGGACGTGGCCTACAATGAGCAGTTCTTC. Amino acids: CASSVDVAYNEQFF.

This clonotype was picked up a small number of times. The chain carries TRBV5-5 and TRBJ2-3, with 11 bases lining up with TRBD2. Looked up from germline, CDR1 is SGHKS and CDR2 is YYEKEE (reference sequence). Losses at the gene ends were 2 bases for V and 4 bases for J; bases not matched to a gene: 3. The CDR3 is 15 residues long. CDR3 protein: CASSLTSGSPDTQYF. In DNA, the CDR3 is TGTGCCAGCAGCTTAACTAGCGGGAGCCCAGATACGCAGTATTTT.

This clonotype was seen at least ten times. This chain links TRBV12-3 or TRBV12-4 with TRBJ2-7; a weak D match, TRBD1 (6 bases). Trimming stripped 5 bases from V and 2 bases from J, with 13 bases between. There are 14 residues in the CDR3. The CDR3 region is CASSQVQGPYEQYF. CDR3 bases: TGTGCCAGCAGTCAGGTCCAGGGGCCCTACGAGCAGTACTTC.

V and J are TRBV5-1 and TRBJ2-1, with TRBD2 matching over 13 bases. Germline values: CDR1 SGHRS, CDR2 YFSETQ. CDR3 length equals 19 residues. The J segment lost 0 bases and the V segment lost 0 bases, leaving 6 bases of the junction unmatched. The DNA of the CDR3 is TGCGCCAGCAGCTTGGGAGGGACTAGCGGGATGAGCTCCTACAATGAGCAGTTCTTC. Encoded protein: CASSLGGTSGMSSYNEQFF.

This clonotype was counted between two and nine times. The chain's CDR3 is CASSLTSGRNNEQFF. CDR3 sequence (DNA): TGCGCCAGCAGCTTGACTAGCGGGAGGAACAATGAGCAGTTCTTC. The chain combines TRBV5-1 with TRBJ2-1; 12 bases are shared with TRBD2. With 1 base clipped from V and 5 bases from J, the junction kept 1 base outside the gene matches. The CDR3 is made up of 15 amino acids. From germline, CDR1 is SGHRS and CDR2 YFSETQ.

The chain's CDR3 is CASNFRGLAGNTGELFF. The DNA of the CDR3 is TGTGCCAGCAACTTTAGGGGCCTAGCGGGAAACACCGGGGAGCTGTTTTTT. The chain carries TRBV7-9 and TRBJ2-2; 9 bases are shared with TRBD2. This CDR3 is built from 17 residues. V was pared by 7 bases and J by 2 bases, with 11 bases of the junction left unmatched. Germline CDR1 reads SEHNR; CDR2 reads FQNEAQ (reference sequence). Supplemented by reference TRBV7-9 and TRBJ2-2, the full variable domain reads DTGVSQNPRHKITKRGQNVTFRCDPISEHNRLYWYRQTLGQGPEFLTYFQNEAQLEKSRLLSDRFSAERPKGSFSTLEIQRTEQGDSAMYLCASNFRGLAGNTGELFFGEGSRLTVL.

This clonotype was observed a few times. V usage is TRBV11-2 and J usage is TRBJ2-3; 16 nucleotides match TRBD2. The CDR3 extends over 18 amino acids. With 5 bases clipped from V and 6 bases from J, the junction kept 11 bases outside the gene matches. Germline V gene data show CDR1 as SGHAT and CDR2 as FQNNGV. The CDR3 bases are TGTGCCAGCAGCCCGAGGGGACTAGCGGGAGGGCGCAGGGATACGCAGTATTTT. Amino acids: CASSPRGLAGGRRDTQYF.

A few counts support this clonotype. For the CDR3, the DNA is TGCAGTGCTTCCCGGGGGGGCGGGAGGACGAGGAATGAGCAGTTCTTC. This encodes CSASRGGGRTRNEQFF. The chain is built from TRBV20-1 and TRBJ2-1; TRBD2 agrees at 8 bases. V gave up 5 bases and J gave up 7 bases; unmatched junction bases: 16. The CDR3 loop spans 16 amino acids. Germline-derived CDR1 and CDR2 are DFQATT and SNEGSKA (reference sequence).

The chain links TRBV24-1 to TRBJ1-4; 9 bases line up with TRBD1. The CDR3 sequence is 16 residues long. Losses at the gene ends were 4 bases for V and 7 bases for J; bases not matched to a gene: 9. Per germline, CDR1 KGHDR and CDR2 SFDVKD. The CDR3 DNA sequence: TGTGCCACCAGTGACACCCTGACAGGGGGGCGTGAAAAACTGTTTTTT. Amino acid sequence: CATSDTLTGGREKLFF.

The rearrangement links TRBV28 to TRBJ2-3, with TRBD1 matching over 8 bases. The CDR3 has 15 residues. Germline CDR1 MDHEN, CDR2 SYDVKM. Trimming at V came to 4 bases and at J to 3 bases, leaving 6 bases not matched to a gene. CDR3 protein: CASSSGGAGTDTQYF. CDR3 bases: TGTGCCAGCAGTTCAGGGGGCGCTGGAACAGATACGCAGTATTTT.

This clonotype occurred a few times. The chain joins TRBV27 to TRBJ1-4; a possible D gene is TRBD1 (6 bases). This CDR3 comprises 15 residues. Germline CDR1 is MNHEY and CDR2 is SMNVEV (reference sequence). Trimming removed 8 bases from V and 4 bases from J, with 17 bases in between. The CDR3 DNA sequence: TGTGCCAGCGCCCCGCAGGGGAATCGTAATGAAAAACTGTTTTTT. It codes for CASAPQGNRNEKLFF.

This clonotype was counted a few times. The V and J genes are TRBV12-3 or TRBV12-4 and TRBJ2-3; D gene ambiguous. V lost 5 bases, J lost 8 bases, and 14 bases lay in between. The CDR3 consists of 13 residues. The CDR3 DNA reads TGTGCCAGCAGTAACTATGCCGGCCCTACGCAGTATTTT. Amino acid sequence: CASSNYAGPTQYF.

This clonotype was counted only a few times. The chain is built from TRBV28 and TRBJ1-2; 9 bases are shared with TRBD1. Germline V gene lookup returns CDR1 MDHEN and CDR2 SYDVKM. Losses at the gene ends were 4 bases for V and 5 bases for J; bases not matched to a gene: 8. This CDR3 has 15 residues. This CDR3 reads CASSSPGQGGYGYTF. CDR3 nucleotides: TGTGCCAGCAGTTCCCCGGGACAGGGAGGGTATGGCTACACCTTC.

J is TRBJ2-3 and V is TRBV20-1; 8 bases are a match to TRBD2. In germline, CDR1 is DFQATT, CDR2 SNEGSKA (reference sequence). V gave up 1 base and J gave up 6 bases; unmatched junction bases: 6. The CDR3 runs 14 residues. DNA of the CDR3: TGCAGTGCTAGAGTTAGCGGGATCCTTGATACGCAGTATTTT. Amino acid sequence: CSARVSGILDTQYF.

The rearrangement links TRBV5-1 to TRBJ2-1, with D tentatively TRBD2 (5 bases). Per germline, CDR1 SGHRS and CDR2 YFSETQ. Trimming removed 0 bases at V and 4 bases at J, with 11 bases between. The CDR3 sequence is 15 residues long. This CDR3 reads CASSLVATQYNEQFF. The CDR3 DNA sequence: TGCGCCAGCAGCTTGGTAGCGACTCAATACAATGAGCAGTTCTTC.

This chain connects TRBV9 to TRBJ1-1; D not resolved. Looked up from germline, CDR1 is SGDLS and CDR2 is YYNGEE. CDR3 length: 14 residues. Trimming took off 0 bases at V and 3 bases at J, with 9 bases between the two ends. Here the CDR3 DNA reads TGTGCCAGCAGCGTAGCAGTAAGGGACACTGAAGCTTTCTTT. This encodes CASSVAVRDTEAFF.